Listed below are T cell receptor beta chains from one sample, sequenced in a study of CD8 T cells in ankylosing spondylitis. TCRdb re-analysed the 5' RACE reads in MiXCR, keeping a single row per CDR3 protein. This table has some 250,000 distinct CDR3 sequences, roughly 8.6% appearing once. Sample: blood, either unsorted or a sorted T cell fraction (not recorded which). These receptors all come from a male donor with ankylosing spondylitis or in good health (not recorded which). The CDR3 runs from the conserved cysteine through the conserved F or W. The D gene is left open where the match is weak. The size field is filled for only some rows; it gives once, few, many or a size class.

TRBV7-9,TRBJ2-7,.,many,TGTGCCAGCAGCGTAGGGGACGTGGCGTACTACGAGCAGTACTTC,CASSVGDVAYYEQYF
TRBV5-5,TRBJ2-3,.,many,TGTGCCAGCAGCTTGGTCGGGATGACAGATACGCAGTATTTT,CASSLVGMTDTQYF
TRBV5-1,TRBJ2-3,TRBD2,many,TGCGCCAGCAGCTTGGCCCCGTCTAGCGGGGGCACAGATACGCAGTATTTT,CASSLAPSSGGTDTQYF
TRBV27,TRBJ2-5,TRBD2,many,TGTGCCAGCAGTTTAGGTAGCGGGACGAAGACCCAGTACTTC,CASSLGSGTKTQYF
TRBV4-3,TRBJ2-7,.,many,TGCGCCAGCAGCCAAGATAGGGCGTACGAGCAGTACTTC,CASSQDRAYEQYF
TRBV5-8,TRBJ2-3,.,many,TGTGCCAGCAGCTTGATAGGGGCTACAGATACGCAGTATTTT,CASSLIGATDTQYF
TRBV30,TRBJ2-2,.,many,TGTGCCTGGAGTGTACGACCGAGCACCGGGGAGCTGTTTTTT,CAWSVRPSTGELFF
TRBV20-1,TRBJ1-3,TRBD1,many,TGCAGTGCTAGAGATGGACAGGGGGCTGGAAACACCATATATTTT,CSARDGQGAGNTIYF
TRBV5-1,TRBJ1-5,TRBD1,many,TGCGCCAGCAGCTCCGGACAGGGAGGTCAGCCCCAGCATTTT,CASSSGQGGQPQHF
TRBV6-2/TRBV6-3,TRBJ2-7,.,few,TGTGCCAGCCTGGAGGCGGGCCAATCCTACGAGCAGTACTTC,CASLEAGQSYEQYF
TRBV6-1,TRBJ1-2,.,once,TGTGCCAGCAGCCCGGTTGTCCCTAGCTATGGCTACACCTTC,CASSPVVPSYGYTF
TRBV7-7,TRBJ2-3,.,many,TGTGCTAGCAGCTTATCGGGGGCCCGCACAGATACGCAGTATTTT,CASSLSGARTDTQYF
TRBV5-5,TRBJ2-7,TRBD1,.,TGTGCCAGCAGCTACTGGACAGGGGCAGGGTACGAGCAGTACTTC,CASSYWTGAGYEQYF
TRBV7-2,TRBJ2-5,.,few,TGTGCCAGCAGCTTAGTGGGCAGGGGAATCCAAGAGACCCAGTACTTC,CASSLVGRGIQETQYF
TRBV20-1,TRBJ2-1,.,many,TGCAGTGCTAGGGGGGGCGGTTACTACAATGAGCAGTTCTTC,CSARGGGYYNEQFF
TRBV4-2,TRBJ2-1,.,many,TGTGCCAGCAGCCGCCCGACCGCGAATGAGCAGTTCTTC,CASSRPTANEQFF
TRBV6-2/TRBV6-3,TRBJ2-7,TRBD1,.,TGTGCCAGCAGTTACGGGACAGTCGTCCACGAGCAGTACTTC,CASSYGTVVHEQYF
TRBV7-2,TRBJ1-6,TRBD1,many,TGTGCCAGCAGCCCGACGACAGGGAACCGTTCACCCCTCCACTTT,CASSPTTGNRSPLHF
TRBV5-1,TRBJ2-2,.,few,TGCGCCAGCAGTATGGGGACCTCCCCGGACGACGGGGAGCTGTTTTTT,CASSMGTSPDDGELFF
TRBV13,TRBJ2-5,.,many,TGTGCCACCCAAATCCGCACCGGGACGCAAGAGACCCAGTACTTC,CATQIRTGTQETQYF
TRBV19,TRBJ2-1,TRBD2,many,TGTGCCAGTAGTTCTAAGACTAGCGGGAGGGTTTACAATGAGCAGTTCTTC,CASSSKTSGRVYNEQFF
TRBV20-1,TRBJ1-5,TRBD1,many,TGCAGTGCTAGGGGACAGGGTAATCAGCCCCAGCATTTT,CSARGQGNQPQHF
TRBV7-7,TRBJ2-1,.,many,TGTGCTAGCAGCTTAGAGGCAGGCAATGAGCAGTTCTTC,CASSLEAGNEQFF
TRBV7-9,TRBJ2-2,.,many,TGTGCCAGCAGCAGAGACACGAACACCGGGGAGCTGTTTTTT,CASSRDTNTGELFF
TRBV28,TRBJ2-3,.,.,TGTGCCAGCAGTTTCGACGACACAGATACGCAGTATTTT,CASSFDDTDTQYF
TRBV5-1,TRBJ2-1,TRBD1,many,TGCGCCAGCAGCAATATGCCTGTCGGACAGGGCCCTAATGAGCAGTTCTTC,CASSNMPVGQGPNEQFF
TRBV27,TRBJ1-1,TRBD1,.,TGTGCCAGCAGTGTACCCTCCGGGACAGGGAGGCATGAAGCTTTCTTT,CASSVPSGTGRHEAFF
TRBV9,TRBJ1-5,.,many,TGTGCCAGCAGCGAAGGGGGAAAGTACAATCAGCCCCAGCATTTT,CASSEGGKYNQPQHF
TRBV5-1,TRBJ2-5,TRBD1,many,TGCGCCAGCAGCTTGGGGACAGGGGTACAAGAGACCCAGTACTTC,CASSLGTGVQETQYF
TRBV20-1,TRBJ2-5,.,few,TGCAGTGCTAGAGATGTCAGGAGGCCCCAGTACTTC,CSARDVRRPQYF
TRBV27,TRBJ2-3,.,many,TGTGCCAGCACCTCTCCCCGGCGGGGCAGGAGCACAGATACGCAGTATTTT,CASTSPRRGRSTDTQYF
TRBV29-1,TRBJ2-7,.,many,TGCAGCGTTGAATGGGACGGATCCTACGAGCAGTACTTC,CSVEWDGSYEQYF
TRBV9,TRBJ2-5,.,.,TGTGCCAGCAGCGTTGGCCTTGGGGAAGAGACCCAGTACTTC,CASSVGLGEETQYF
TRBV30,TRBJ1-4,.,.,TGTGCCTGGAGTCCCAACACGGAAAAACTGTTTTTT,CAWSPNTEKLFF
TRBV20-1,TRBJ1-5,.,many,TGCAGTGCTAAGGATTGGACCCTAGGCCGCAATCAGCCCCAGCATTTT,CSAKDWTLGRNQPQHF
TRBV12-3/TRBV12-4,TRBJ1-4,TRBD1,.,TGTGCCAGCAGTCACCGGACAGGGATTGAAGAAAAACTGTTTTTT,CASSHRTGIEEKLFF
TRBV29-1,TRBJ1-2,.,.,TGCAGCGCCTGGGGTCAGAATGGCTACACCTTC,CSAWGQNGYTF
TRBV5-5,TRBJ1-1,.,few,TGTGCCAGCAGCCCTGACAGCGACACTGAAGCTTTCTTT,CASSPDSDTEAFF
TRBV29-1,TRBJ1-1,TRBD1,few,TGCAGCGCCGGGACAGGGACGAGGAACACTGAAGCTTTCTTT,CSAGTGTRNTEAFF
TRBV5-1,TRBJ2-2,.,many,TGCGCCAGCAGGCCCTTGACCACCGGGGAGCTGTTTTTT,CASRPLTTGELFF
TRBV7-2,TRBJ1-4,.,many,TGTGCCAGCAGCTTAGTGGCGAACCGAGAAAAACTGTTTTTT,CASSLVANREKLFF
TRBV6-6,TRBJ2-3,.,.,TGTGCCAGCAGGAAACAGGGCACAGATACGCAGTATTTT,CASRKQGTDTQYF
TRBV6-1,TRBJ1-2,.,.,TGTGCCAGCAGGGAAGGACAAGTTAACTATGGCTACACCTTC,CASREGQVNYGYTF
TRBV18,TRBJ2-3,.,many,TGTGCCAGCTCCGAACGGATTACTAACACAGATACGCAGTATTTT,CASSERITNTDTQYF
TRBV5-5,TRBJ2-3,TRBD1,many,TGTGCCAGCAGCGCAGGGGGTGGACGGGACACAGATACGCAGTATTTT,CASSAGGGRDTDTQYF
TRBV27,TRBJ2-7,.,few,TGTGCCAGCAGTTATTGGGGGCGCGGGAAGGGAAAGGAGCAGTACTTC,CASSYWGRGKGKEQYF
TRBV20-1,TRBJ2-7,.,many,TGCAGTGCCACGGACGGTCCCTACGAGCAGTACTTC,CSATDGPYEQYF
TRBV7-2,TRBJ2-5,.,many,TGTGCCAGCAGCCTCCCGACTAGGGCCGCAGAGACCCAGTACTTC,CASSLPTRAAETQYF
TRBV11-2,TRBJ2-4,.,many,TGTGCCAGCAGCTTGAAGGGCAGCTCAGGACAGCACTTC,CASSLKGSSGQHF
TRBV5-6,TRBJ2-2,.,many,TGTGCCAGCAGCCTCCTGGACGGGGAGCTGTTTTTT,CASSLLDGELFF
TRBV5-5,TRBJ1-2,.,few,TGTGCCAGCAGCTTTGGGGATGGAGGAGGCTACACCTTC,CASSFGDGGGYTF
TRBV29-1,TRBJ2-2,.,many,TGCAGCGTTGGTCAGGGTCTTAACACCGGGGAGCTGTTTTTT,CSVGQGLNTGELFF
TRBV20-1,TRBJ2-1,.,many,TGCAGTGCTTTTCAGGGGGAGCAGTTCTTC,CSAFQGEQFF